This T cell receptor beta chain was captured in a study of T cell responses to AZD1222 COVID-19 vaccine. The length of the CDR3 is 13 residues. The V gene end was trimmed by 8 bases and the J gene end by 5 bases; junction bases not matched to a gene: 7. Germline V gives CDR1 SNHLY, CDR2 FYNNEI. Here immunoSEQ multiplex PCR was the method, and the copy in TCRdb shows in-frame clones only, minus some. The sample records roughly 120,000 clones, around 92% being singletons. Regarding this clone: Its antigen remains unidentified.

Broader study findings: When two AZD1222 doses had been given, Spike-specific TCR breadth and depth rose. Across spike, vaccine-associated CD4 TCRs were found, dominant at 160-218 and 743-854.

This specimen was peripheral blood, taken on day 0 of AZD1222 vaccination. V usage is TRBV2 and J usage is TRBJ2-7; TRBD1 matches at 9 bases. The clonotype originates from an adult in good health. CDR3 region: CASSRDRANEQYF. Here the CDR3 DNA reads TGTGCCAGCTCCCGGGACAGGGCTAACGAGCAGTACTTC.